The following is a TCR beta chain sequence with its context. Measured with immunoSEQ multiplex PCR; TCRdb has only the in-frame clones, and not every one. The sample lists around 190,000 clones; approximately 90% were seen once. The source of the sample is a study of control samples from healthy donors and cancer patients. The CDR3 sequence is 16 residues long. V was trimmed by 0 bases and J by 2 bases, leaving 12 bases between them. The sequence came from a man aged 30 to 45 in good health. The sequencing input was blood. The chain links TRBV23-1 to TRBJ2-3; D might be TRBD2 (5 bases). TRBV23-1 is known as an ORF, though its function is uncertain. CDR3 nucleotide sequence: TGCGCCAGCAGTCAATCGACCGCGGGTTTCACAGATACGCAGTATTTT. As protein: CASSQSTAGFTDTQYF.